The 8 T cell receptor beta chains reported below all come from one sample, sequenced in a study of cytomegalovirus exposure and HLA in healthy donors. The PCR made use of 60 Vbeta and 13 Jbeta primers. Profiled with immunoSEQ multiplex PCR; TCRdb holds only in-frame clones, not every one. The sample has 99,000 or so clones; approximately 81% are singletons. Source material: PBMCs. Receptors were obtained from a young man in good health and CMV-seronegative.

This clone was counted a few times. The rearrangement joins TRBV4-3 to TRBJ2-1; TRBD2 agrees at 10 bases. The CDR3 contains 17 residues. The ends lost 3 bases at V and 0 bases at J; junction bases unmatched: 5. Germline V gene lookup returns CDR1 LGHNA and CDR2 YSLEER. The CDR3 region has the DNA TGCGCCAGCAGCCAGGACCCTAGCGGGAGCTCCTACAATGAGCAGTTCTTC. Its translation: CASSQDPSGSSYNEQFF.

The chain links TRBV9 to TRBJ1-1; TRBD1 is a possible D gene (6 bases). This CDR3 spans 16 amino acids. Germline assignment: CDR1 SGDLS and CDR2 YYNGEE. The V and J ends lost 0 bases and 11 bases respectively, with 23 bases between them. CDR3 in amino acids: CASSVGLHGTPREAFF. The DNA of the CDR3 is TGTGCCAGCAGCGTAGGGCTTCACGGGACACCTCGAGAGGCTTTCTTT. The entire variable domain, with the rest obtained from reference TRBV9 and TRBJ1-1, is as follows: DSGVTQTPKHLITATGQRVTLRCSPRSGDLSVYWYQQSLDQGLQFLIQYYNGEERAKGNILERFSAQQFPDLHSELNLSSLELGDSALYFCASSVGLHGTPREAFFGQGTRLTVV.

CDR3 sequence: CASSVGTGGAGYTF. CDR3 bases: TGTGCCAGCAGCGTAGGCACAGGGGGCGCGGGCTACACCTTC. The rearrangement links TRBV9 to TRBJ1-2, with 9 bases matching TRBD1. The V and J ends lost 0 bases and 8 bases, in that order; junction bases with no gene match: 5. CDR1 is SGDLS, CDR2 YYNGEE, per germline. There are 14 residues in the CDR3.

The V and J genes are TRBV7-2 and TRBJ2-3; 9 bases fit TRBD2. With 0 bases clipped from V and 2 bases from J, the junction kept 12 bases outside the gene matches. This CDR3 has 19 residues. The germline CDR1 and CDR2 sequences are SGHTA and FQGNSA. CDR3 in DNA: TGTGCCAGCAGCTTAGCCCTACTAGCGGGCGGATTGGACACAGATACGCAGTATTTT. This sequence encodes CASSLALLAGGLDTDTQYF. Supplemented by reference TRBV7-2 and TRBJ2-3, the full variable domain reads GAGVSQSPSNKVTEKGKDVELRCDPISGHTALYWYRQSLGQGLEFLIYFQGNSAPDKSGLPSDRFSAERTGGSVSTLTIQRTQQEDSAVYLCASSLALLAGGLDTDTQYFGPGTRLTVL.

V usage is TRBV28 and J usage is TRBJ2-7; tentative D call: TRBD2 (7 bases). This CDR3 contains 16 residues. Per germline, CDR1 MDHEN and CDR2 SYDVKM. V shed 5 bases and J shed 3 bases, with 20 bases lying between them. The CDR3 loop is CASSLSLKRDNYEQYF. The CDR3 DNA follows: TGTGCCAGCAGTCTATCCTTAAAGCGGGACAACTACGAGCAGTACTTC.

The CDR3 is CASSQDPSGTDTQYF. CDR3 sequence (DNA): TGTGCCAGCAGCCAAGATCCCAGTGGCACAGATACGCAGTATTTT. This rearrangement joins TRBV14 to TRBJ2-3; D gene unclear. There are 15 residues in the CDR3. The V end lost 0 bases, the J end lost 1 base, and 8 bases lay between the germline ends. Per the germline V gene, CDR1 is SGHDN and CDR2 is FVKESK.

The CDR3 nucleotides read TGTGCCAGTCAGGTGGCGGGGGAGCAGTACTTC. Its translation is CASQVAGEQYF. This sequence joins TRBV2 and TRBJ2-7; possibly TRBD2 for D (6 bases). Germline V gives CDR1 SNHLY, CDR2 FYNNEI. The CDR3 totals 11 residues. V was shortened by 9 bases and J by 7 bases, with 13 bases between the two germline ends. Supplemented by reference TRBV2 and TRBJ2-7, the full variable domain reads EPEVTQTPSHQVTQMGQEVILRCVPISNHLYFYWYRQILGQKVEFLVSFYNNEISEKSEIFDDQFSVERPDGSNFTLKIRSTKLEDSAMYFCASQVAGEQYFGPGTRLTVT.

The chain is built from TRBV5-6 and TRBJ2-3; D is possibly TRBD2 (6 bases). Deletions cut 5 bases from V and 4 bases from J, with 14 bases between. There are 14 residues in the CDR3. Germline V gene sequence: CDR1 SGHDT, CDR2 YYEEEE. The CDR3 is CASSIGSDADTQYF. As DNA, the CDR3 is TGTGCCAGCAGTATCGGGAGTGACGCAGATACGCAGTATTTT. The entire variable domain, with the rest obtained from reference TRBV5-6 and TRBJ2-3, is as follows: DAGVTQSPTHLIKTRGQQVTLRCSPKSGHDTVSWYQQALGQGPQFIFQYYEEEERQRGNFPDRFSGHQFPNYSSELNVNALLLGDSALYLCASSIGSDADTQYFGPGTRLTVL.